This T cell receptor beta chain was identified in a study of tumor-infiltrating lymphocytes in localized non-small cell lung cancer (dated by TCRdb to the early 2020s). In terms of the full investigation: The cohort included patients whose samples were collected after neoadjuvant chemotherapy, as well as both smokers and never-smokers and several histologies. The overall ICON cohort comprised fewer than 170 surgical patients with localized non-small cell lung cancer whose tumors were resected. The same patients underwent several integrated assays, with TCR sequencing performed together with flow cytometry, multiplex immunofluorescence, RNA-seq, exome sequencing and proteomics. Each patient provided resected tumor tissue plus uninvolved lung tissue from the same patient, with the uninvolved lung tissue described as non-adjacent to the tumor. A total of 55 patients were part of the paired comparison of immunoSEQ T-cell fraction between tumor and uninvolved lung.

Patient enrollment in ICON started in early 2016, and the final patient was enrolled in the second half of 2018. From a subcohort of 76 patients, fresh tumor and matched uninvolved tissue were collected for in-depth immune analyses, including TCR sequencing. No cell sorting was done, and TCR sequencing was instead run on DNA isolated from bulk tissue. Study-wide conclusions, independent of this receptor: Assay coverage varied across patients depending on available tissue quantity, so only a subset of the cohort had TCR sequencing. TCR-derived T-cell fraction did not differ between the flow cytometry-defined immunotypes IM1 (good prognosis) and IM2 (poor prognosis). Consistent with immunofluorescence CD3 counts, TCRbeta sequencing supported greater T cell infiltration in tumors than in uninvolved lung tissue. Because different pieces of the same tissue were used for different assays, technical variation could not be separated from intratumor heterogeneity.

The T-cell fraction in tumor and uninvolved lung tissue was obtained from TCR sequencing using the immunoSEQ assay. On the authors' methods: To analyze survival, patients were divided into a high T-cell fraction group (upper tertile) and a low T-cell fraction group (lower two tertiles), and the two groups were compared using a log-rank test. A signed-rank test was used to check for differences in T-cell fraction between paired tumor and uninvolved lung. Held by TCRdb, this immuneACCESS table contains in-frame sequences only and omits some clones. Under half of the omission traces to an unresolved V gene where checked; the cause of the rest is unknown. The DNA was the basis for D and trimming; V, J and clone size are from that table. This sample holds around 9,900 clones; approximately 85% were observed only once. 9.8% of the sample belongs to the ten largest clones. V gives up 1 base and J gives up 0 bases, and the segment between their germline ends measures 5 bases. The germline V gene specifies MNHNS as CDR1 and SASEGT as CDR2. The CDR3 goes from the cysteine to the phenylalanine over 14 residues. Of the read, only the CDR3 DNA is kept; its 42 bases are in frame from base 1.

Of note for this clone: No cognate antigen has been identified for it. Base qualities are not recorded, but no much larger clone differs from it by a single base.

Sequenced sample: uninvolved lung tissue not adjacent to the tumor. The receptor was isolated from a human donor with non-small cell lung cancer. The rearrangement combines TRBV6-1 with TRBJ2-3; the D gene lacks a confident call. The CDR3 protein sequence reads: CASSEGSSTDTQYF. DNA sequence: TGTGCCAGCAGTGAAGGGAGTAGCACAGATACGCAGTATTTT.